This passage covers 10 T cell receptor beta chains from one sample sequenced in a study of control samples from healthy donors and cancer patients. The protocol was immunoSEQ multiplex PCR, while the TCRdb copy is restricted to in-frame clones and leaves out a portion. Of 190,000 or so clones listed, approximately 95% are singletons. Input material: blood. The receptor source for this set is a man aged 18-30 years in good health.

The chain uses TRBV18 and TRBJ2-3, with D possibly called TRBD1 or TRBD2 (5 bases each). The CDR3 is 15 residues long. Germline-derived CDR1 and CDR2 are KGHSH and LQKENI. Trimming shortened V by 0 bases and J by 9 bases, and 16 bases separated the two germline ends. In nucleotides, the CDR3 is TGTGCCAGCTCACCACCGTCCGGGGCCACTCCCACGCAGTATTTT. It translates to CASSPPSGATPTQYF.

The CDR3 nucleotides read TGTGCCAGCAGCCGCCTCCAGACAGCCCTTTTGTATGAGCAGTTCTTC. It yields the protein CASSRLQTALLYEQFF. The gene calls are TRBV5-5 and TRBJ2-1, with D possibly being TRBD1 (5 bases). V was trimmed by 4 bases and J by 8 bases, leaving 22 bases between them. This CDR3 is 16 amino acids long. CDR1 is SGHKS, CDR2 YYEKEE, per germline (reference sequence). Variable domain in full (rest from reference TRBV5-5 and TRBJ2-1): DAGVTQSPTHLIKTRGQQVTLRCSPISGHKSVSWYQQVLGQGPQFIFQYYEKEERGRGNFPDRFSARQFPNYSSELNVNALLLGDSALYLCASSRLQTALLYEQFFGPGTRLTVL.

CDR3 DNA sequence: TGTGCCAGCAGCCCTGGGGGGGTAGGCTACACCTTC. Amino acid sequence: CASSPGGVGYTF. The chain joins TRBV28 to TRBJ1-2; perhaps TRBD1 as D (5 bases). The V end lost 6 bases, the J end lost 8 bases, and 13 bases lay between the germline ends. CDR1 and CDR2 from the germline V gene are MDHEN and SYDVKM. CDR3 length: 12 residues.

The chain is built from TRBV6-1 and TRBJ2-2, with D unclear. Germline CDR1 reads MNHNS; CDR2 reads SASEGT. The CDR3 length is 15 residues. Trimming removed 1 base from V and 3 bases from J, with 9 bases in between. The CDR3, as DNA: TGTGCCAGCAGTGAAGGCCCGGTGGACACCGGGGAGCTGTTTTTT. Its translation: CASSEGPVDTGELFF.

The CDR3, as DNA: TGCGCCAGCAGCTTGGGGTCGAGTGAGCAGTACTTC. Protein: CASSLGSSEQYF. The genes are TRBV5-1 and TRBJ2-7; D remains ambiguous. Trimming removed 0 bases at V and 7 bases at J, with 8 bases between. The CDR3 runs 12 residues. The germline V gene encodes CDR1 SGHRS and CDR2 YFSETQ.

The rearrangement joins TRBV6-8 to TRBJ1-1; D is ambiguous. Trimming took off 6 bases at V and 1 base at J, with 15 bases between the two ends. CDR1 MNHGY and CDR2 SAAAGT come from the germline V gene. This CDR3 spans 15 amino acids. The CDR3 here is CASRPSELKNTEAFF. Here the CDR3 DNA reads TGTGCCAGCAGACCCTCAGAACTTAAGAACACTGAAGCTTTCTTT.

The chain recombines TRBV6-1 with TRBJ2-7, with unresolved D. CDR3 size: 15 residues. V was clipped by 3 bases and J by 0 bases, with 12 bases between them. Germline CDR1 MNHNS, CDR2 SASEGT. The CDR3 here is CASSDRAPPSYEQYF. The CDR3 DNA follows: TGTGCCAGCAGTGATAGGGCCCCACCCTCCTACGAGCAGTACTTC.

The gene calls are TRBV5-1 and TRBJ2-3, with 8 bases identical to TRBD2. With V trimmed by 6 bases and J by 4 bases, 10 bases remained unmatched. Germline V gene data show CDR1 as SGHRS and CDR2 as YFSETQ. There are 15 residues in the CDR3. The CDR3 sequence: CASTKTGTRSDTQYF. As DNA, the CDR3 is TGCGCCAGCACCAAGACGGGGACTAGATCAGATACGCAGTATTTT. The whole variable domain, filled in from reference TRBV5-1 and TRBJ2-3, reads KAGVTQTPRYLIKTRGQQVTLSCSPISGHRSVSWYQQTPGQGLQFLFEYFSETQRNKGNFPGRFSGRQFSNSRSEMNVSTLELGDSALYLCASTKTGTRSDTQYFGPGTRLTVL.

CDR3 in DNA: TGTGCCATCAGTGAGAGTAGGGGAAAGGCTGGAAACACCATATATTTT. Its protein is CAISESRGKAGNTIYF. V and J are TRBV10-3 and TRBJ1-3; tentative D call: TRBD1 (5 bases). CDR1 and CDR2 (germline): ENHRY, SYGVKD. V was cut by 2 bases and J by 2 bases, with 13 bases left in between. The CDR3 is 16 residues long.

The CDR3 loop reads CASSSGTIREKLFF. The CDR3 DNA sequence: TGTGCCAGCAGTTCCGGGACAATCCGGGAAAAACTGTTTTTT. The rearrangement uses TRBV2 and TRBJ1-4; possibly TRBD1 for D (6 bases). In germline, CDR1 is SNHLY, CDR2 FYNNEI. The CDR3 sequence is 14 residues long. V was clipped by 5 bases and J by 8 bases, with 15 bases between them. The full variable domain, in which reference TRBV2 and TRBJ1-4 provide the parts outside the CDR3, is EPEVTQTPSHQVTQMGQEVILRCVPISNHLYFYWYRQILGQKVEFLVSFYNNEISEKSEIFDDQFSVERPDGSNFTLKIRSTKLEDSAMYFCASSSGTIREKLFFGSGTQLSVL.